This T cell receptor beta chain derives from a study of blood T cell repertoires in COVID-19. Study information: Samples taken during acute and convalescent COVID-19 were collected in the United States, Italy and Spain.

Data came from immunoSEQ multiplex PCR; TCRdb stores just in-frame clones and leaves some out. The table has approximately 110,000 clones, 65% to 85% seen once. Germline lookup yields CDR1 MNHNY and CDR2 SVGAGI (reference sequence). The CDR3 contains 15 residues. Trimming cost V 5 bases and J 0 bases; bases outside gene matches: 4. The material sequenced was peripheral blood. This chain joins TRBV6-6 and TRBJ2-3, with 8 bases identical to TRBD2. This TCR was sampled from a woman in her 70s with acute or convalescent COVID-19. The CDR3 nucleotides read TGTGCCAGCAGTGATAGCGGGGCAAGCACAGATACGCAGTATTTT. It encodes CASSDSGASTDTQYF.